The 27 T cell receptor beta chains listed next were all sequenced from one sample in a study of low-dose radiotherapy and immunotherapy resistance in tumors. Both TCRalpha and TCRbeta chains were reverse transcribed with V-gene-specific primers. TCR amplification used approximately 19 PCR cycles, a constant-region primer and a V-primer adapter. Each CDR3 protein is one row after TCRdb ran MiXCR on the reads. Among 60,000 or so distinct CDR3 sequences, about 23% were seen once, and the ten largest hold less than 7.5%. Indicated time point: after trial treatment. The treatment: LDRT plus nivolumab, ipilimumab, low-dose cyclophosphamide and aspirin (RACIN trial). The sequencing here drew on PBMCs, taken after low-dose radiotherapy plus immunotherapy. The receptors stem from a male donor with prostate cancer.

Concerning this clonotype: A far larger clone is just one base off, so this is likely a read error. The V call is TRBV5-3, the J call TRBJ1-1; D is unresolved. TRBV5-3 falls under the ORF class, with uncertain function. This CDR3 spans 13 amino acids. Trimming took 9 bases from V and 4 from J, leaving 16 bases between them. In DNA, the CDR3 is TGTGCCAACAGTCACGCAGGTGGCACTGAAGCTTTCTTT. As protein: CANSHAGGTEAFF.

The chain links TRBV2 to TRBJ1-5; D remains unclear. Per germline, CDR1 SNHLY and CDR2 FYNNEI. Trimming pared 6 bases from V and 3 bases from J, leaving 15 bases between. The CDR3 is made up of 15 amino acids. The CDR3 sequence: CASRHNWAVNQPQHF. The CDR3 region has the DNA TGTGCCAGCAGGCATAACTGGGCAGTCAATCAGCCCCAGCATTTT.

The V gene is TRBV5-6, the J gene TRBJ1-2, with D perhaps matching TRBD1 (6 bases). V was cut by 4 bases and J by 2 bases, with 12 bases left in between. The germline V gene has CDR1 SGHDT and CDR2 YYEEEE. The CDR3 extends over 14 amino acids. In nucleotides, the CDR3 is TGTGCCAGCAGCCCCCGTGGACAGAACTATGGCTACACCTTC. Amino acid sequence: CASSPRGQNYGYTF.

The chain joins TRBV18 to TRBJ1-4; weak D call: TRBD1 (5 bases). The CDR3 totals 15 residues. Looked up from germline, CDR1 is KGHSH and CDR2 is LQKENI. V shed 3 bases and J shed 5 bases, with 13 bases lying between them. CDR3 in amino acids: CASSPLGLRNEKLFF. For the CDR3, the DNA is TGTGCCAGCTCACCCTTGGGACTTAGGAATGAAAAACTGTTTTTT.

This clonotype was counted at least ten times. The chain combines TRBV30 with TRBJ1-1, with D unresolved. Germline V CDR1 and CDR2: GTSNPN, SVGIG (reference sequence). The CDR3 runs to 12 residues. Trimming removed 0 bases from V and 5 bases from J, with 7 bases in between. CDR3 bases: TGTGCCTGGAGTGTACTGGAAACTGAAGCTTTCTTT. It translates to CAWSVLETEAFF.

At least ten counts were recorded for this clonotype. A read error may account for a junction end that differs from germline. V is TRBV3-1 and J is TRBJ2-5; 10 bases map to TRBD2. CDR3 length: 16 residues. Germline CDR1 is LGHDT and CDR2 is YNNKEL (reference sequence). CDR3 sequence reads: CASSPRTSGHQTKSNF. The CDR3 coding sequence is TGTGCCAGCAGCCCACGGACTAGCGGTCATCAGACGAAATCGAACTTC.

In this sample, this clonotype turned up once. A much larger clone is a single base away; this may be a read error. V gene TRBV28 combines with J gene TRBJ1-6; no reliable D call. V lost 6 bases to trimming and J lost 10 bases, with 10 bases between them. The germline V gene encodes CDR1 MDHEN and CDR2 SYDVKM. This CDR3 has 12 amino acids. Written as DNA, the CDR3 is TGTGCCAGCAGATCTCCCCGATCACCCCTCCACTTT. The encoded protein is CASRSPRSPLHF.

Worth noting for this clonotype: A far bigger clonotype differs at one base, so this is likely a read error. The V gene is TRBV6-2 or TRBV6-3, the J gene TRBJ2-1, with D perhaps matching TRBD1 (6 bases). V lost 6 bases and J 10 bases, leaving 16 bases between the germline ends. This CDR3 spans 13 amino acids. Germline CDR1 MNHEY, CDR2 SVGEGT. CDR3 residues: CASRRQANYEQFF. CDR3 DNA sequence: TGTGCCAGCAGACGACAGGCAAACTACGAGCAGTTCTTC.

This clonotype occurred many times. The CDR3, as DNA: TGCAGTGCTCTACGCCTAGATAGCACAGATACGCAGTATTTT. This encodes CSALRLDSTDTQYF. This rearrangement joins TRBV20-1 to TRBJ2-3; D is uncertain. This CDR3 is 14 amino acids long. Trimming left V 5 bases short and J 0 bases short, with 12 bases between. Germline V gene sequence: CDR1 DFQATT, CDR2 SNEGSKA (reference sequence).

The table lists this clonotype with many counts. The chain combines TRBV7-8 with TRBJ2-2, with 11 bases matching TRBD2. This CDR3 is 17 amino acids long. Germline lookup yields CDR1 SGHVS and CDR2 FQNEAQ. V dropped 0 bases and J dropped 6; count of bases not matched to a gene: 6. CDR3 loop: CASSLAFVAGGPGELFF. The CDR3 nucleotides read TGTGCCAGCAGCTTAGCTTTTGTAGCGGGAGGGCCCGGGGAGCTGTTTTTT.

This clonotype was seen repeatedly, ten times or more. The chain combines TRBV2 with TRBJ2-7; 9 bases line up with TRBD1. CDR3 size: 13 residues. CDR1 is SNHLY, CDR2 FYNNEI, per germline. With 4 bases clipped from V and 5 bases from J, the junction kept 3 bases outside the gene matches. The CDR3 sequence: CASSGDRGNEQYF. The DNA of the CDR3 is TGTGCCAGCAGTGGCGACAGGGGGAACGAGCAGTACTTC.

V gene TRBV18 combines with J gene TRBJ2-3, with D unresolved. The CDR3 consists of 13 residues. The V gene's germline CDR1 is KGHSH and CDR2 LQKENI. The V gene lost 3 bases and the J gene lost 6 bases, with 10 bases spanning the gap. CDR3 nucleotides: TGTGCCAGCTCACCCAATGCACGGGATACGCAGTATTTT. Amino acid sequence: CASSPNARDTQYF. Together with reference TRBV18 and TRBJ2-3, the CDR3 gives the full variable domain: NAGVMQNPRHLVRRRGQEARLRCSPMKGHSHVYWYRQLPEEGLKFMVYLQKENIIDESGMPKERFSAEFPKEGPSILRIQQVVRGDSAAYFCASSPNARDTQYFGPGTRLTVL.

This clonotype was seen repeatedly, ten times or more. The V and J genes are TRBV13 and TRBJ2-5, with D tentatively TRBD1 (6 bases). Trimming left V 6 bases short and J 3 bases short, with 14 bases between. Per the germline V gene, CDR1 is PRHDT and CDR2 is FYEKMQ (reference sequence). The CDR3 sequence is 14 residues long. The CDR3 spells CASSPGHKKETQYF. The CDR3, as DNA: TGTGCCAGCAGTCCGGGACACAAGAAAGAGACCCAGTACTTC.

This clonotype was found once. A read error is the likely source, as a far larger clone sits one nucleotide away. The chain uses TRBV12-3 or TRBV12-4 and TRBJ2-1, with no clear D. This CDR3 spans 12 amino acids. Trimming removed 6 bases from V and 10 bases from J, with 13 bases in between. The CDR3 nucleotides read TGTGCCAGCAGCCATCACAGATACGAGCAGTTCTTC. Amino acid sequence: CASSHHRYEQFF.

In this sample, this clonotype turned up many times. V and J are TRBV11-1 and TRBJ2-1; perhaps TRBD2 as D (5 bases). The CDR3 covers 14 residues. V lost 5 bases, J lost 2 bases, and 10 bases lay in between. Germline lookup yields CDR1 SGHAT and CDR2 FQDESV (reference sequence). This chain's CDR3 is CASSLSGAYNEQFF. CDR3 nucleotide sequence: TGTGCCAGCAGCCTAAGCGGAGCCTACAATGAGCAGTTCTTC.

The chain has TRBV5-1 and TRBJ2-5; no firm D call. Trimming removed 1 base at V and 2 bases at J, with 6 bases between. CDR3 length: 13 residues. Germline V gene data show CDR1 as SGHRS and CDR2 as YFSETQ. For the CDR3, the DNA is TGCGCCAGCAGCTTGTACGGACAAGAGACCCAGTACTTC. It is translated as CASSLYGQETQYF. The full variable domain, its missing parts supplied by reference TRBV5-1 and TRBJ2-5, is KAGVTQTPRYLIKTRGQQVTLSCSPISGHRSVSWYQQTPGQGLQFLFEYFSETQRNKGNFPGRFSGRQFSNSRSEMNVSTLELGDSALYLCASSLYGQETQYFGPGTRLLVL.

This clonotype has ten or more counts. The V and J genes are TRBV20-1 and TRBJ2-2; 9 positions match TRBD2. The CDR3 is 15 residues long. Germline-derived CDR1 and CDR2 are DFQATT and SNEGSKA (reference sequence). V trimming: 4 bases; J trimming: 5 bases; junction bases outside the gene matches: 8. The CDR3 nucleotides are TGCAGTGCTAACCCGACTAGCGGAGCAACCGGGGAGCTGTTTTTT. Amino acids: CSANPTSGATGELFF.

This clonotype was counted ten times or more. The CDR3 protein is CSASASYEQFF. As DNA, the CDR3 is TGCAGTGCTAGCGCCAGCTATGAGCAGTTCTTC. V gene TRBV20-1 combines with J gene TRBJ2-1; D not certain. V lost 3 bases and J 8 bases, leaving 8 bases between the germline ends. CDR3 length equals 11 residues. The germline gives CDR1 DFQATT, CDR2 SNEGSKA (reference sequence).

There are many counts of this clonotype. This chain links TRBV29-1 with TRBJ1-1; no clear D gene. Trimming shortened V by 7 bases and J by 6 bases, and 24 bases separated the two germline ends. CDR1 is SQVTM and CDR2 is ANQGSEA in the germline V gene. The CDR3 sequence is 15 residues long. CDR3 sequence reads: CSASDSRERGAEAFF. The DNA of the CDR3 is TGCAGCGCCTCGGACTCTCGGGAACGCGGCGCTGAAGCTTTCTTT.

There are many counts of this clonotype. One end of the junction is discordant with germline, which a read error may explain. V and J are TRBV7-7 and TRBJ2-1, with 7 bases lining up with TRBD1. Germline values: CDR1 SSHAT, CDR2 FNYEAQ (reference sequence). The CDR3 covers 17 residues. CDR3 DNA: TGTGCTAGCAGCTTAGCGCCGGGACAGAACCCCTACAATGAGCAGTTCTTC. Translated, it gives CASSLAPGQNPYNEQFF. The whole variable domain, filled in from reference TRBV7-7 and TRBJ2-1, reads GAGVSQSPRYKVTKRGQDVTLRCDPISSHATLYWYQQALGQGPEFLTYFNYEAQPDKSGLPSDRFSAERPEGSISTLTIQRTEQRDSAMYRCASSLAPGQNPYNEQFFGPGTRLTVL.

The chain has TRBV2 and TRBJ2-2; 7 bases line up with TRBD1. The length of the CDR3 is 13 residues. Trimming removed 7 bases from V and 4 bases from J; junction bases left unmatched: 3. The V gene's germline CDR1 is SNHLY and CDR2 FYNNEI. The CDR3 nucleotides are TGTGCCAGCACTTCAGGGGGCACCGGGGAGCTGTTTTTT. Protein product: CASTSGGTGELFF.

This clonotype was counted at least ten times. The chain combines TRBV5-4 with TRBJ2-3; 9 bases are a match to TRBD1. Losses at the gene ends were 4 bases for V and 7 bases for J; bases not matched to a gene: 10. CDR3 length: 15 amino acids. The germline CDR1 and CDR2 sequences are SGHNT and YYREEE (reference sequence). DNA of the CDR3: TGTGCCAGCAGCCCAAGACAGGGGGGCGCCAATACGCAGTATTTT. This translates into CASSPRQGGANTQYF.

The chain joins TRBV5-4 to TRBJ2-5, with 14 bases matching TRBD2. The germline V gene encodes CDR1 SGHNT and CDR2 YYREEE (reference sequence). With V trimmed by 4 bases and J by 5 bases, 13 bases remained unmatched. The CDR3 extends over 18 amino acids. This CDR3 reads CASSQETSGGAGDETQYF. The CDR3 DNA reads TGTGCCAGCAGCCAAGAGACTAGCGGGGGGGCCGGTGATGAGACCCAGTACTTC.

The CDR3 loop is CAWKLAGGTDTQYF. For the CDR3, the DNA is TGTGCCTGGAAACTAGCGGGAGGGACAGATACGCAGTATTTT. V is TRBV30 and J is TRBJ2-3; 13 nucleotides agree with TRBD2. V lost 4 bases, J lost 3 bases, and 1 base stayed unmatched. CDR1 is GTSNPN and CDR2 is SVGIG in the germline V gene (reference sequence). The CDR3 consists of 14 residues.

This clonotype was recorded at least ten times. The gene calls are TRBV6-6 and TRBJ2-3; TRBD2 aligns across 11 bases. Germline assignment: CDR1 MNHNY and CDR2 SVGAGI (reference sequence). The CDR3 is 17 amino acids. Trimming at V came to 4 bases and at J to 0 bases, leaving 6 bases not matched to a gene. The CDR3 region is CASSSTGTSGSTDTQYF. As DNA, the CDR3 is TGTGCCAGCAGTTCAACCGGGACTAGCGGTAGCACAGATACGCAGTATTTT.

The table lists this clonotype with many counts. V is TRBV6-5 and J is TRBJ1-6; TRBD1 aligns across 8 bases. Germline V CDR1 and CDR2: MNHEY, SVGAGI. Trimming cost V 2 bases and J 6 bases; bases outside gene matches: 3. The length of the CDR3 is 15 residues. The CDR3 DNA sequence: TGTGCCAGCAGTTACCAGGACAGGGTTAATTCACCCCTCCACTTT. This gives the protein CASSYQDRVNSPLHF.

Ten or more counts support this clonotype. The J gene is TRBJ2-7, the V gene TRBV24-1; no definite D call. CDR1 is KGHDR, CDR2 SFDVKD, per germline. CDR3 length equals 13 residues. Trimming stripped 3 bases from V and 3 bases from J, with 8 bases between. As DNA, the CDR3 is TGTGCCACCAGTGATATTGGGAACTACGAGCAGTACTTC. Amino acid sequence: CATSDIGNYEQYF.